A selection of T cell receptor beta chains follows, all from one sample in a study of blood T cell repertoires in COVID-19. Assay: immunoSEQ multiplex PCR; the TCRdb copy retains only in-frame clones and omits some. The repertoire holds approximately 300,000 clones, almost 90% seen once, with 3.5% to 4.5% in the top ten. The sample consisted of PBMCs or T cells enriched from blood (not recorded which). Receptors originate from a woman aged 18-29 years with acute COVID-19. Each CDR3 is given with its conserved first and last residue. Fields, in order: clone size, V gene, J gene, CDR3 length, D gene, CDR3 DNA, CDR3 protein. D genes are given only for firm matches. Where a row states a size, it is once, few, many or the class of an expanded clone; other rows omit it.

-	TRBV6-5	TRBJ1-6	13	-	TGTGCCAGCAGGCAGGGCCCACGTTCACCCCTCCACTTT	CASRQGPRSPLHF
-	TRBV24-1	TRBJ2-2	16	-	TGTGCCACCAGTGATTTGAGCGGGCGGGACTTGGGGGAGCTGTTTTTT	CATSDLSGRDLGELFF
-	TRBV6-5	TRBJ2-7	11	-	TGTGCCAGCCAGACTTCCTACGAGCAGTACTTC	CASQTSYEQYF
-	TRBV9	TRBJ1-5	15	TRBD1	TGTGCCAGCAGCTTAGGGACAGGGGTTGGTCAGCCCCAGCATTTT	CASSLGTGVGQPQHF
-	TRBV2	TRBJ1-5	15	-	TGTGCCAGCAATCAAGGGCGATCAGGGGAACAGCCCCAGCATTTT	CASNQGRSGEQPQHF
many	TRBV6-1	TRBJ1-1	13	-	TGTGCCAGCAGTGAGCGCGAGAGCACTGAAGCTTTCTTT	CASSERESTEAFF
-	TRBV6-5	TRBJ1-4	15	TRBD1	TGTGCCAGCAGTTTCGACAGGGGTGCGGGTGAAAAACTGTTTTTT	CASSFDRGAGEKLFF
-	TRBV5-1	TRBJ1-4	15	TRBD1	TGCGCCAGCAGTGGACAGGGGGCGAGAGATGAAAAACTGTTTTTT	CASSGQGARDEKLFF
once	TRBV13	TRBJ2-1	15	TRBD2	TGTGCCAGCAGCTTAGGGCTAGCGGGAGGGAATGAGCAGTTCTTC	CASSLGLAGGNEQFF
-	TRBV27	TRBJ1-2	13	-	TGTGCCAGCAGATCCGACAGAAACTATGGCTACACCTTC	CASRSDRNYGYTF
few	TRBV12-3/TRBV12-4	TRBJ2-3	12	-	TGTGCCAGCAGTCCTTACACAGATACGCAGTATTTT	CASSPYTDTQYF
once	TRBV19	TRBJ1-4	14	TRBD1	TGTGCCAGTACCACCGACAGGGAGGATGAAAAACTGTTTTTT	CASTTDREDEKLFF
-	TRBV9	TRBJ2-1	16	TRBD2	TGTGCCAGCAGCGTATCCGGGACTAGCGCCCGCTTAGAGCAGTTCTTC	CASSVSGTSARLEQFF
-	TRBV6-5	TRBJ1-6	14	TRBD1	TGTGCCAGCAGTTGGACAGGGATCAATTCACCCCTCCACTTT	CASSWTGINSPLHF
-	TRBV27	TRBJ2-1	17	TRBD2	TGTGCCAGCAGTTCCCATGGACTAGCGGGAGCTAAGAATGAGCAGTTCTTC	CASSSHGLAGAKNEQFF
-	TRBV2	TRBJ1-2	14	-	TGTGCCAGCAGTATTACAGGAGGGCTGGGTGGCTACACCTTC	CASSITGGLGGYTF
-	TRBV2	TRBJ2-2	14	-	TGTGCCAGCAGTGAAATTGCGTCGGGAGGGGAGCTGTTTTTT	CASSEIASGGELFF
-	TRBV5-4	TRBJ2-1	18	-	TGTGCCAGCAGCTTGGAAATATCGCGGGCCTACTCCTACAATGAGCAGTTCTTC	CASSLEISRAYSYNEQFF
-	TRBV28	TRBJ1-4	18	-	TGTGCCAGCAGTTTATATAGGGGGACACCCGCAACTAATGAAAAACTGTTTTTT	CASSLYRGTPATNEKLFF
-	TRBV10-2	TRBJ2-7	14	TRBD1	TGCGCCAGCACCACCCTGACAGGGACCTACGAGCAGTACTTC	CASTTLTGTYEQYF
-	TRBV14	TRBJ2-1	18	TRBD2	TGTGCCAGCAGCCAAGATTTTAGGCCGGGACTAGTGGTAAATGAGCAGTTCTTC	CASSQDFRPGLVVNEQFF
-	TRBV11-2	TRBJ1-4	14	-	TGTGCCAGCAGCTTAAGGCAGGCCAATGAAAAACTGTTTTTT	CASSLRQANEKLFF
-	TRBV12-5	TRBJ2-7	13	-	TGTGCTAGTGGTTTGGGACAGACCTACGAGCAGTACTTC	CASGLGQTYEQYF
-	TRBV29-1	TRBJ2-1	12	TRBD1	TGCAGTGCCGGGACAGGGGGCAATGAGCAGTTCTTC	CSAGTGGNEQFF
-	TRBV10-2	TRBJ2-7	15	TRBD1	TGCGCCAGCAGTGACATAGGACAGGGACTCTACGAGCAGTACTTC	CASSDIGQGLYEQYF
-	TRBV27	TRBJ2-7	13	-	TGTGCCAGCAGTCTCGGGGAGTCCTACGAGCAGTACTTC	CASSLGESYEQYF
-	TRBV12-1	TRBJ2-7	14	-	TGTGCCAGCCCCCACCGAATGACAGGGGACGAGCAGTACTTC	CASPHRMTGDEQYF
-	TRBV19	TRBJ2-7	15	TRBD2	TGTGCCAGTAGTCTGACTAGCGCGCGTGGGAACGAGCAGTACTTC	CASSLTSARGNEQYF
-	TRBV27	TRBJ2-1	17	TRBD2	TGTGCCAGCAGTCTCCAGCTGGGGGGAGGGGTGGGGAATGAGCAGTTCTTC	CASSLQLGGGVGNEQFF
-	TRBV7-9	TRBJ2-7	15	TRBD2	TGTGCCACCTCAGGGGGGCTAGCGGGAGGGCACGAGCAGTACTTC	CATSGGLAGGHEQYF
few	TRBV6-5	TRBJ2-2	14	-	TGTGCCAGCAGGGGGCAAAGTGGCGCCGGGGAGCTGTTTTTT	CASRGQSGAGELFF
-	TRBV11-3	TRBJ1-3	14	-	TGTGCCAGCAGCGTCCAGGACTCTGGAAACACCATATATTTT	CASSVQDSGNTIYF
-	TRBV18	TRBJ1-1	12	-	TGTGCCAGCTCACCTATAGCTACTGAAGCTTTCTTT	CASSPIATEAFF
-	TRBV25-1	TRBJ1-1	16	-	TGTGCCAGCAGTGAATTGCAGCAGGGTGGAAACACTGAAGCTTTCTTT	CASSELQQGGNTEAFF
-	TRBV28	TRBJ1-2	12	TRBD1	TGTGCCTCCAAAGGCAGGGGGGATGGCTACACCTTC	CASKGRGDGYTF
-	TRBV11-2	TRBJ2-2	16	-	TGTGCCAGCAGCGAAATGGAGGGCCTCGACACCGGGGAGCTGTTTTTT	CASSEMEGLDTGELFF
-	TRBV4-2	TRBJ2-1	14	TRBD2	TGTGCCAGCACCGGACTAGCGGGGGGTGATGAGCAGTTCTTC	CASTGLAGGDEQFF
-	TRBV7-6	TRBJ1-1	16	-	TGTGCCAGCAGCTTAGGGCTCGAAGGACAGAACACTGAAGCTTTCTTT	CASSLGLEGQNTEAFF
-	TRBV6-5	TRBJ2-2	13	-	TGTGCCAGCACCCGGACGGGGACCGGGGAGCTGTTTTTT	CASTRTGTGELFF
-	TRBV2	TRBJ2-7	11	-	TGTGCCAGCAAAGAGGTCTACGAGCAGTACTTC	CASKEVYEQYF
-	TRBV25-1	TRBJ2-2	14	-	TGTGCCAGCAGCACAACAACGAACACCGGGGAGCTGTTTTTT	CASSTTTNTGELFF
-	TRBV28	TRBJ2-1	15	TRBD1	TGTGCCAGCAGGAGACAGGGGACCTCCTACAATGAGCAGTTCTTC	CASRRQGTSYNEQFF